This TCR beta chain comes out of a study of T cell responses to AZD1222 COVID-19 vaccine. General study findings and limits: Only five to seven AZD1222 recipients were seropositive at baseline. Nearly half of spike-specific TCRs reportedly target variant regions that are unmutated in the B.1.351 and B.1.1.7 variants. Spike-wide vaccine-associated CD4 TCRs dominated at 160-218 and 743-854. Two AZD1222 doses significantly raised spike-specific TCR breadth and depth over controls.

Generated by immunoSEQ multiplex PCR, the TCRdb table keeps only in-frame clones and is missing some. The sample lists 100,000 to 150,000 clones, just over 85% seen once, with about 19% in the top ten. Comments on this clone: Its cognate antigen is unknown.

The specimen comprised peripheral blood, sampled on day 0 of MenACWY control vaccination. This TCR was recovered from an adult in good health.

CDR3 residues: CASRIQGGEFSSGANVLTF. CDR3 in DNA: TGTGCCAGCAGGATACAGGGGGGCGAGTTCAGCTCTGGGGCCAACGTCCTGACTTTC. The gene calls are TRBV5-5 and TRBJ2-6, with 8 bases aligning to TRBD1. Germline assignment: CDR1 SGHKS and CDR2 YYEKEE (reference sequence). V shed 5 bases and J 0 bases; nucleotides not matched to a gene: 13. The CDR3 runs to 19 residues.